The 26 T cell receptor beta chains below were found in one sample sequenced in a study of cytomegalovirus exposure and HLA in healthy donors. This PCR relied on a set of 60 Vbeta primers and 13 Jbeta primers. Some clones are missing from TCRdb's copy, which holds only in-frame ones; the method was immunoSEQ multiplex PCR. The sample records about 150,000 clones, 76% being singletons. Sequences were obtained from PBMCs. The receptors derive from a man aged 40-49 years in good health and CMV-seronegative.

This rearrangement joins TRBV7-3 to TRBJ2-1; D not certain. The CDR3 has 15 residues. Trimming took 4 bases from V and 9 from J, leaving 19 bases between them. The V gene's germline CDR1 is SGHTA and CDR2 FQGTGA. The CDR3 spells CASSSPDLRSGEQFF. For the CDR3, the DNA is TGTGCCAGCAGCTCACCTGACTTGCGTTCGGGTGAGCAGTTCTTC.

This clone was observed once. The rearrangement joins TRBV2 to TRBJ2-7, with TRBD2 identical over 8 bases. From germline, CDR1 is SNHLY and CDR2 FYNNEI. J was trimmed by 6 bases and V by 4 bases; bases with no gene match: 14. This CDR3 contains 16 residues. The CDR3 DNA sequence: TGTGCCAGCAGTGGGCTCGGGAGGGAAGGTTCAGGCGAGCAGTACTTC. Amino acid sequence: CASSGLGREGSGEQYF.

This clone has more than one count but fewer than ten. The J gene is TRBJ2-7, the V gene TRBV27, with 8 bases aligning to TRBD1. The CDR3 is 16 residues long. The J segment lost 5 bases and the V segment lost 5 bases, leaving 14 bases of the junction unmatched. The germline V gene encodes CDR1 MNHEY and CDR2 SMNVEV (reference sequence). The CDR3 DNA reads as TGTGCCAGCAGTCACCTTTCCGGGACAGGTCCGAACGAGCAGTACTTC. It yields the protein CASSHLSGTGPNEQYF.

This clone has more than one count but fewer than ten. The chain recombines TRBV4-1 with TRBJ1-1, with D unclear. The CDR3 spans 14 residues. Trimming pared 1 base from V and 5 bases from J, leaving 11 bases between. Germline values: CDR1 MGHRA, CDR2 YSYEKL. CDR3 sequence reads: CASSQGRAGTEAFF. The CDR3 nucleotides read TGCGCCAGCAGCCAAGGGCGGGCTGGGACTGAAGCTTTCTTT.

This chain links TRBV9 with TRBJ2-7; D perhaps matches TRBD1 (6 bases). The CDR3 sequence is 16 residues long. V was cut by 7 bases and J by 2 bases, with 22 bases left in between. CDR1 and CDR2 (germline): SGDLS, YYNGEE. CDR3 in amino acids: CASLLPFWDTTYEQYF. The CDR3 region has the DNA TGTGCCAGCCTACTCCCCTTCTGGGACACCACCTACGAGCAGTACTTC.

The chain combines TRBV10-1 with TRBJ2-4, with D unresolved. V was shortened by 0 bases and J by 4 bases, with 10 bases between the two germline ends. The CDR3 is 15 residues long. Germline loops: CDR1 WNHNN, CDR2 SYGVQD (reference sequence). The CDR3 protein is CASSESQETKNIQYF. In DNA, the CDR3 is TGCGCCAGCAGTGAGTCTCAGGAAACAAAAAACATTCAGTACTTC.

V is TRBV6-5 and J is TRBJ1-2; 7 nucleotides align to TRBD1. CDR1 is MNHEY and CDR2 is SVGAGI in the germline V gene. This CDR3 has 13 amino acids. Losses at the gene ends were 8 bases for V and 9 bases for J; bases not matched to a gene: 12. CDR3: CASGPGQNARYTF. The CDR3 coding sequence is TGTGCCAGCGGTCCGGGACAGAACGCCCGCTACACCTTC.

The chain is built from TRBV2 and TRBJ2-5; the D gene is possibly TRBD1 (5 bases). V was clipped by 7 bases and J by 2 bases, with 8 bases between them. This CDR3 region has 12 residues. Germline V lookup: CDR1 SNHLY, CDR2 FYNNEI. The CDR3 region is CASTREQETQYF. CDR3 DNA: TGTGCCAGCACCAGGGAACAAGAGACCCAGTACTTC. The complete variable domain, with remaining parts taken from reference TRBV2 and TRBJ2-5, reads EPEVTQTPSHQVTQMGQEVILRCVPISNHLYFYWYRQILGQKVEFLVSFYNNEISEKSEIFDDQFSVERPDGSNFTLKIRSTKLEDSAMYFCASTREQETQYFGPGTRLLVL.

This sequence joins TRBV27 and TRBJ2-7; 8 bases line up with TRBD1. The germline V gene encodes CDR1 MNHEY and CDR2 SMNVEV (reference sequence). This CDR3 spans 14 amino acids. With 5 bases clipped from V and 2 bases from J, the junction kept 5 bases outside the gene matches. CDR3 coding DNA: TGTGCCAGCAGTATCCGGGACAGGACCTACGAGCAGTACTTC. Translation gives CASSIRDRTYEQYF.

This clone was detected a few times. V and J are TRBV29-1 and TRBJ2-6; 7 positions match TRBD1. V lost 4 bases to trimming and J lost 4 bases; unmatched junction nucleotides: 7. The germline V gene encodes CDR1 SQVTM and CDR2 ANQGSEA. CDR3 length: 15 amino acids. The CDR3 DNA sequence: TGCAGCGTTGGAGCGACAGGGTTGGGGGCCAACGTCCTGACTTTC. This encodes CSVGATGLGANVLTF.

The chain links TRBV29-1 to TRBJ2-7, with 9 bases matching TRBD1. V lost 7 bases and J lost 0; bases outside the gene matches: 13. The germline V gene has CDR1 SQVTM and CDR2 ANQGSEA. The CDR3 has 16 residues. This chain's CDR3 is CSALSLGQGLSYEQYF. For the CDR3, the DNA is TGCAGCGCCTTATCTTTGGGACAGGGTCTCTCCTACGAGCAGTACTTC.

This rearrangement joins TRBV7-8 to TRBJ2-6, with D uncertain. Germline V lookup: CDR1 SGHVS, CDR2 FQNEAQ. V lost 2 bases, J lost 0 bases, and 5 bases lay in between. This CDR3 comprises 15 residues. The CDR3 loop reads CASSLPVSGANVLTF. The CDR3, as DNA: TGTGCCAGCAGCTTACCCGTCTCTGGGGCCAACGTCCTGACTTTC.

V usage is TRBV29-1 and J usage is TRBJ2-3, with D tentatively TRBD1 (5 bases). The CDR3 is made up of 14 amino acids. Trimming shortened V by 2 bases and J by 5 bases, and 14 bases separated the two germline ends. Germline CDR1 reads SQVTM; CDR2 reads ANQGSEA. CDR3 sequence: CSVERGLSLDTQYF. The CDR3 nucleotides read TGCAGCGTTGAAAGGGGCTTGAGCTTAGATACGCAGTATTTT.

V usage is TRBV10-3 and J usage is TRBJ1-1; 8 positions agree with TRBD1. Looked up from germline, CDR1 is ENHRY and CDR2 is SYGVKD. CDR3 size: 14 residues. The junction had 4 bases not matched to a gene; V was cut back by 6 bases and J by 1 base. This chain's CDR3 is CAIRPTGANTEAFF. CDR3 DNA sequence: TGTGCCATCAGACCGACAGGGGCGAACACTGAAGCTTTCTTT.

V is TRBV27 and J is TRBJ2-5; 13 positions match TRBD2. Looked up from germline, CDR1 is MNHEY and CDR2 is SMNVEV (reference sequence). The CDR3 loop spans 16 amino acids. Trimming removed 2 bases from V and 5 bases from J; junction bases left unmatched: 5. The CDR3 here is CASSLIPGLAGETQYF. CDR3 coding DNA: TGTGCCAGCAGTTTAATCCCGGGACTAGCGGGGGAGACCCAGTACTTC.

The V call is TRBV5-1, the J call TRBJ2-1, with a tentative D call TRBD2 (7 bases). V lost 6 bases, J lost 0 bases, and 13 bases lay in between. Germline V gene sequence: CDR1 SGHRS, CDR2 YFSETQ. This CDR3 contains 15 residues. The CDR3 reads CASTLGGGSYNEQFF. In DNA, the CDR3 is TGCGCCAGCACCCTAGGGGGGGGCTCCTACAATGAGCAGTTCTTC.

The table lists this clone with a few counts. This chain uses TRBV27 with TRBJ2-7; D ambiguous. The CDR3 extends over 15 amino acids. With 2 bases removed from V and 2 bases from J, the gap between germline ends came to 13 bases. Looked up from germline, CDR1 is MNHEY and CDR2 is SMNVEV (reference sequence). The CDR3 region has the DNA TGTGCCAGCAGTTTAAACCGCGTTAGTGCCTACGAGCAGTACTTC. It specifies CASSLNRVSAYEQYF.

V is TRBV4-3 and J is TRBJ1-2; D may be TRBD1 (5 bases). CDR3 length: 15 residues. The germline gives CDR1 LGHNA, CDR2 YSLEER. V dropped 1 base and J dropped 3 bases, with 12 bases sitting between them. The chain's CDR3 is CASSQVPGPYYGYTF. In nucleotides, the CDR3 is TGCGCCAGCAGCCAAGTTCCAGGGCCGTACTATGGCTACACCTTC.

The rearrangement links TRBV19 to TRBJ1-4; 10 positions agree with TRBD1. Germline V gene data show CDR1 as LNHDA and CDR2 as SQIVND (reference sequence). Germline trimming cut 6 bases from V and 8 bases from J; bases unmatched to any gene: 6. This CDR3 contains 14 residues. CDR3 coding DNA: TGTGCCAGTAGGACGGACAGGGGGGACGAAAAACTGTTTTTT. Its protein is CASRTDRGDEKLFF.

In this sample, this clone turned up once. The chain links TRBV6-4 to TRBJ1-3, with 7 bases that match TRBD1. J was trimmed by 3 bases and V by 2 bases; bases with no gene match: 4. The CDR3 has 15 residues. From germline, CDR1 is MRHNA and CDR2 SNTAGT. The CDR3 loop is CASSDEGASGNTIYF. DNA of the CDR3: TGTGCCAGCAGTGACGAGGGGGCTAGTGGAAACACCATATATTTT.

The rearrangement joins TRBV5-4 to TRBJ1-2; D perhaps matches TRBD1 (6 bases). Trimming removed 4 bases at V and 8 bases at J, with 15 bases between. This CDR3 is built from 13 residues. Germline CDR1 is SGHNT and CDR2 is YYREEE (reference sequence). CDR3 region: CASSLNREGGYTF. The CDR3 DNA follows: TGTGCCAGCAGCCTAAACAGGGAGGGCGGCTACACCTTC.

The chain has TRBV2 and TRBJ2-1, with TRBD2 matching over 13 bases. With V trimmed by 0 bases and J by 5 bases, 10 bases remained unmatched. Per germline, CDR1 SNHLY and CDR2 FYNNEI. The CDR3 length is 19 residues. The CDR3 loop is CASSEARRAGTSGDNEQFF. In DNA form, the CDR3 reads TGTGCCAGCAGTGAAGCACGTCGGGCGGGGACTAGCGGGGACAATGAGCAGTTCTTC. Full variable domain (outside the CDR3, taken from reference TRBV2 and TRBJ2-1): EPEVTQTPSHQVTQMGQEVILRCVPISNHLYFYWYRQILGQKVEFLVSFYNNEISEKSEIFDDQFSVERPDGSNFTLKIRSTKLEDSAMYFCASSEARRAGTSGDNEQFFGPGTRLTVL.

The rearrangement uses TRBV18 and TRBJ2-2; D perhaps matches TRBD2 (6 bases). Germline values: CDR1 KGHSH, CDR2 LQKENI. Trimming stripped 3 bases from V and 7 bases from J, with 12 bases between. CDR3 size: 14 residues. Written as DNA, the CDR3 is TGTGCCAGCTCACCTCGCGGGCGGGGCGGGGAGCTGTTTTTT. Protein product: CASSPRGRGGELFF. The whole variable domain, filled in from reference TRBV18 and TRBJ2-2, reads NAGVMQNPRHLVRRRGQEARLRCSPMKGHSHVYWYRQLPEEGLKFMVYLQKENIIDESGMPKERFSAEFPKEGPSILRIQQVVRGDSAAYFCASSPRGRGGELFFGEGSRLTVL.

V gene TRBV29-1 combines with J gene TRBJ2-1; D call uncertain. The germline V and J ends were trimmed by 5 bases and 5 bases, with 13 bases remaining between them. The CDR3 is 13 amino acids. Germline values: CDR1 SQVTM, CDR2 ANQGSEA. CDR3 residues: CSVPQKRDNEQFF. The CDR3 DNA follows: TGCAGCGTTCCGCAGAAACGGGACAATGAGCAGTTCTTC.

This clone has a handful of counts. V is TRBV4-2 and J is TRBJ1-4; 8 positions match TRBD1. The CDR3 length is 17 residues. The trim removed 1 base at V and 1 base at J, leaving 5 bases unmatched. CDR1 LGHNA and CDR2 YNFKEQ come from the germline V gene. The CDR3 is CASSQAGQGITNEKLFF. DNA for the CDR3: TGTGCCAGCAGCCAAGCCGGACAGGGTATAACTAATGAAAAACTGTTTTTT.

V is TRBV6-4 and J is TRBJ2-7; tentative D call: TRBD1 (5 bases). Trimming stripped 4 bases from V and 11 bases from J, with 15 bases between. The germline gives CDR1 MRHNA, CDR2 SNTAGT. This CDR3 is built from 12 residues. CDR3 nucleotide sequence: TGTGCCAGCAGTGGAACAGGACCCGTGGAGTACTTC. Its protein product is CASSGTGPVEYF.